This T cell receptor beta chain was obtained from a study of molecular identifiers for immune sequencing clone quantification. Study-level points and caveats: Highly expanded clone sizes could end up underestimated if a barcode were shared by identical TCR molecules.

The CDR3 contains 16 residues. V trimming: 4 bases; J trimming: 1 base; junction bases outside the gene matches: 7. Looked up from germline, CDR1 is KGHDR and CDR2 is SFDVKD. This clonotype was detected only a few times. Antigen specificity is unknown. Bulk libraries came from a prior protocol with listed TCR primers. Each CDR3 protein is one row after TCRdb ran MiXCR on the PCR reads. Of approximately 590,000 distinct CDR3 sequences detected, roughly 27% appear once; the ten largest clones hold 0.75% to 0.8%. The chain links TRBV24-1 to TRBJ2-5; 8 nucleotides line up with TRBD2. This receptor was identified in a human donor in good health. Some libraries in this study had Jurkat cell RNA spiked in. What was sequenced was naive CD8+ T cells from blood, with Jurkat cell RNA spiked in. Subset reported: FACS-sorted CD8+CD4-CCR7+CD45RA+ naive T cells. CDR3 coding DNA: TGTGCCACCAGTGACCACAATAGCGGGACCCAAGAGACCCAGTACTTC. It yields the protein CATSDHNSGTQETQYF.